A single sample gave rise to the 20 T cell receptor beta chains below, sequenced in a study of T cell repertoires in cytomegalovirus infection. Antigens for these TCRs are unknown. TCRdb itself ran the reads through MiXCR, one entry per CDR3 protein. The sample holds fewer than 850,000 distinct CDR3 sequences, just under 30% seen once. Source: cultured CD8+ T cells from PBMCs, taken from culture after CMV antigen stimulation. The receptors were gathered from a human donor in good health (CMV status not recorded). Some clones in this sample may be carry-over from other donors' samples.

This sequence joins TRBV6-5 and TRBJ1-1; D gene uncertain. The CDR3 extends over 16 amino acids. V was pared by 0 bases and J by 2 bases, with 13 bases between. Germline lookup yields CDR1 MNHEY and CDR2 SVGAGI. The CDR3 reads CASSYSPGFINTEAFF. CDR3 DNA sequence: TGTGCCAGCAGTTACTCTCCAGGATTCATAAACACTGAAGCTTTCTTT.

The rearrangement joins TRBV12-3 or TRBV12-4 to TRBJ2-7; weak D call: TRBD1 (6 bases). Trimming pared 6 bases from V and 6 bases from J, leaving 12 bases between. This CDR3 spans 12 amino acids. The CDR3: CASRNQGTEQYF. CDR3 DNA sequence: TGTGCCAGCAGAAATCAGGGGACCGAGCAGTACTTC.

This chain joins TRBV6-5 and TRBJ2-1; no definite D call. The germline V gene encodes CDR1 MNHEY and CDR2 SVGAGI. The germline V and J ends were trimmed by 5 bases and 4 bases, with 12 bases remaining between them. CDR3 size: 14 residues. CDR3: CASSLTDEYNEQFF. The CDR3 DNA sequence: TGTGCCAGCAGTCTCACGGACGAATACAATGAGCAGTTCTTC.

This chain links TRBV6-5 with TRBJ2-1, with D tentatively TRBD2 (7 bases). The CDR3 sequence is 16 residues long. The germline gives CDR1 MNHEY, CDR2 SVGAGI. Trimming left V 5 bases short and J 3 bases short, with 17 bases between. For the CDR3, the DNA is TGTGCCAGCAGTCATAGGGGCGGGGGCCTCTACAATGAGCAGTTCTTC. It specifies CASSHRGGGLYNEQFF.

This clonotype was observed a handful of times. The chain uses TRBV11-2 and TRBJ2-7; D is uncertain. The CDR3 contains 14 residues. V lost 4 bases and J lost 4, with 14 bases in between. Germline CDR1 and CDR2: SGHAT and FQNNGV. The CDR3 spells CASSWGSSGYEQYF. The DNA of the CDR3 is TGTGCCAGCAGCTGGGGATCCTCAGGTTACGAGCAGTACTTC.

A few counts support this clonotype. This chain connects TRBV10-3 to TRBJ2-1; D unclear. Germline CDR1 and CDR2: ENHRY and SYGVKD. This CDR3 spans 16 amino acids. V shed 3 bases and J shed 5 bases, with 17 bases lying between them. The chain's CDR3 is CAISDGRKSYDNEQFF. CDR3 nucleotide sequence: TGTGCCATCAGTGACGGAAGAAAGTCCTATGACAATGAGCAGTTCTTC.

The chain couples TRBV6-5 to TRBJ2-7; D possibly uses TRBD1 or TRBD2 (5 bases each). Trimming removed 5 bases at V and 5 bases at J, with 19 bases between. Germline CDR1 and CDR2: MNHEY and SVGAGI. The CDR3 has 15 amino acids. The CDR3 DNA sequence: TGTGCCAGCAGTCCGGGACCGCTGCTCGGTGACGAGCAGTACGTC. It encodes CASSPGPLLGDEQYV.

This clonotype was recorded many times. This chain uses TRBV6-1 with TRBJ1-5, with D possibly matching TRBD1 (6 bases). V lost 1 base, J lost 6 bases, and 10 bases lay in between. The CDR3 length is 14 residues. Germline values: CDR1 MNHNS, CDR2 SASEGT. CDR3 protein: CASSEVTGSQPQHF. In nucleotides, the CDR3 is TGTGCCAGCAGTGAAGTCACAGGGAGTCAGCCCCAGCATTTT.

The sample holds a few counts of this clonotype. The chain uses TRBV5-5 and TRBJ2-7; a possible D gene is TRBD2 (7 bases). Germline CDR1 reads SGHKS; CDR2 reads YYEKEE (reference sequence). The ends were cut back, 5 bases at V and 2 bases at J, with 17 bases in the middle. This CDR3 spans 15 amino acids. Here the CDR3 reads CASRSDGEGAYEQYF. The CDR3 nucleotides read TGTGCCAGCAGGTCCGACGGGGAGGGGGCCTACGAGCAGTACTTC.

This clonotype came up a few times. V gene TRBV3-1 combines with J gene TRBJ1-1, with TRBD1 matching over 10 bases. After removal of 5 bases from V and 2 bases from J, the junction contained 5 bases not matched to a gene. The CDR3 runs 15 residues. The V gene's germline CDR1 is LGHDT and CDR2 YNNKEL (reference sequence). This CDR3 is CASSDWTGGNTEAFF. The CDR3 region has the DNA TGTGCCAGCAGCGACTGGACAGGGGGTAACACTGAAGCTTTCTTT.

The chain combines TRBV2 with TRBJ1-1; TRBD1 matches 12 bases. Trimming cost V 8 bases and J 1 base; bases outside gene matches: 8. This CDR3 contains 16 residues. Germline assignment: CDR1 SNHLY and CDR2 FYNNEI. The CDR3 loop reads CASGGDRGLPNTEAFF. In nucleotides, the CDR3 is TGTGCCAGCGGCGGGGACAGGGGGCTTCCGAACACTGAAGCTTTCTTT.

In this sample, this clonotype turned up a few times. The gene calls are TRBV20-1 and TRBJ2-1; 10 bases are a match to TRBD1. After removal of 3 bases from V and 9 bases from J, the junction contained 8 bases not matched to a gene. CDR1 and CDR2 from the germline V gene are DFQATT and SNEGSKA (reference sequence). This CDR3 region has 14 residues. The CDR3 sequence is CSARDGDRGGEQFF. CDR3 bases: TGCAGTGCTAGGGACGGGGACAGGGGTGGTGAGCAGTTCTTC.

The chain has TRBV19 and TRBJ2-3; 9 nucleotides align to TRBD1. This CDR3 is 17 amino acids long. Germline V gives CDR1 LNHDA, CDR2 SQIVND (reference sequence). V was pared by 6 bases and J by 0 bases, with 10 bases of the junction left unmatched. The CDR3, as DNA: TGTGCCAGTAGGGACAGGGGAAGTATCATCAGCACAGATACGCAGTATTTT. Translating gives CASRDRGSIISTDTQYF.

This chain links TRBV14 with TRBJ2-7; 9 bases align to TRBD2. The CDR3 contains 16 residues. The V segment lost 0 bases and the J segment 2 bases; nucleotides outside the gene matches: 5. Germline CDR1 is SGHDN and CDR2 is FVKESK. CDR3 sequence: CASSQEVAGDPYEQYF. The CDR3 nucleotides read TGTGCCAGCAGCCAAGAAGTAGCGGGGGACCCCTACGAGCAGTACTTC.

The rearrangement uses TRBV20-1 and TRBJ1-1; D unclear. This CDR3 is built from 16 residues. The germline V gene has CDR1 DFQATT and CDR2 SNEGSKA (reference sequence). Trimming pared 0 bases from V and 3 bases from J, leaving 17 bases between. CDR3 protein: CSARDPQAIWYTEAFF. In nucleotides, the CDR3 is TGCAGTGCTAGAGATCCCCAGGCGATTTGGTACACTGAAGCTTTCTTT.

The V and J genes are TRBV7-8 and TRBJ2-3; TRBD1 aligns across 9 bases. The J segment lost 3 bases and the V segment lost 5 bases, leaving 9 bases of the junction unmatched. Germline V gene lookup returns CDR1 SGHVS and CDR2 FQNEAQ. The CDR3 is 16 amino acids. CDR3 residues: CASSVYRDRETDTQYF. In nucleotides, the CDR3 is TGTGCCAGCAGCGTATACCGGGACAGGGAGACAGATACGCAGTATTTT.

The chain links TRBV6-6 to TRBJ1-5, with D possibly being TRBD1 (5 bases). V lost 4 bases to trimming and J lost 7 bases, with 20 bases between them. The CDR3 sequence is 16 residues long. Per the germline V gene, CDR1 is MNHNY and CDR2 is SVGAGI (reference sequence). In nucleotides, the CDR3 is TGTGCCAGCAGTTCCTCCCTGGTTGAGGGACGGCAGCCCCAGCATTTT. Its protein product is CASSSSLVEGRQPQHF.

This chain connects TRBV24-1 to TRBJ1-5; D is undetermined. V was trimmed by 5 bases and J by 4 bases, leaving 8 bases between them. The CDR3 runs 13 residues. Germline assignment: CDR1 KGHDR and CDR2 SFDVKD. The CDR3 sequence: CATSGTLNQPQHF. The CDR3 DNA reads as TGTGCCACCAGTGGGACCCTAAATCAGCCCCAGCATTTT.

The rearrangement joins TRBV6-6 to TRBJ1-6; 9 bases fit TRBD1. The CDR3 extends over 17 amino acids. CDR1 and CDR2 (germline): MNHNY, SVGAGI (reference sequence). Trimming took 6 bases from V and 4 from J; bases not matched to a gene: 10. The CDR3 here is CASRDRGEALYNSPLHF. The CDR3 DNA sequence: TGTGCCAGCAGGGACAGGGGCGAAGCCCTTTATAATTCACCCCTCCACTTT.

CDR3 bases: TGTGCCAGCAGCCAAGATGAGATTGGACAGCCCAGGAATGAGCAGTTCTTC. This gives the protein CASSQDEIGQPRNEQFF. The V and J genes are TRBV4-2 and TRBJ2-1, with D tentatively TRBD1 (6 bases). CDR3 size: 17 residues. V was trimmed by 0 bases and J by 7 bases, leaving 19 bases between them. The V gene's germline CDR1 is LGHNA and CDR2 YNFKEQ.